This is a list of T cell receptor beta chains from one sample in a study of blood T cells in healthy people across ages. MiXCR was run by TCRdb on the 5' RACE reads, yielding one entry per CDR3 protein. The sample carries 780,000 or so distinct CDR3 sequences, around a quarter recorded once. These data are also associated with another study on T cells of mothers and their children.

Sequences were obtained from blood. The origin of the receptors is a boy aged 5 to 17 in good health. The CDR3 runs from the conserved cysteine through the conserved F or W. D genes are given only for firm matches. A clone size is listed for some rows: how often the clone was seen (once, few, many), or a class if it is expanded.

v_call	j_call	clone_size	d_call	cdr3_aa	cdr3_nt
TRBV12-3/TRBV12-4	TRBJ2-7	few	TRBD1	CASSPGTDEQYF	TGCGCCAGCAGTCCCGGGACAGACGAGCAGTACTTC
TRBV5-1	TRBJ2-5	many	TRBD1	CASSLGGQLQETQYF	TGCGCCAGCAGCTTGGGGGGACAGCTCCAAGAGACCCAGTACTTC
TRBV7-2	TRBJ2-7	-	-	CASSPIAVYLYEQYF	TGTGCCAGCAGCCCGATAGCGGTCTACCTCTACGAGCAGTACTTC
TRBV12-3/TRBV12-4	TRBJ1-4	-	TRBD1	CASSGTVRALPGEKLFF	TGTGCCAGCAGCGGGACAGTGCGGGCCTTACCCGGCGAAAAACTGTTTTTT
TRBV20-1	TRBJ1-4	-	TRBD1	CSARGPYRGTNEKLFF	TGCAGTGCTAGGGGCCCCTACAGGGGAACTAATGAAAAACTGTTTTTT
TRBV5-1	TRBJ2-7	few	-	CASSRETGFYEQYF	TGCGCCAGCAGCCGGGAGACAGGTTTCTACGAGCAGTACTTC
TRBV3-1	TRBJ1-1	-	-	CASSQGGGAVEAFF	TGTGCCAGCAGCCAAGGAGGTGGGGCGGTTGAAGCTTTCTTT
TRBV7-6	TRBJ2-4	-	TRBD1	CASSLGQGAEKNIQYF	TGTGCCAGCAGCTTAGGCCAGGGGGCGGAAAAAAACATTCAGTACTTC
TRBV7-9	TRBJ1-1	-	TRBD1	CASSPRDRLGEAFF	TGTGCCAGCAGCCCGCGGGACAGGTTGGGTGAAGCTTTCTTT
TRBV6-5	TRBJ2-1	few	-	CASTLDFSSYNEQFF	TGTGCCAGCACCCTCGACTTCAGCTCCTACAATGAGCAGTTCTTC
TRBV28	TRBJ2-3	-	-	CASRPSGRTDTRYF	TGTGCCAGCAGGCCGTCCGGACGCACAGATACGCGGTATTTT
TRBV9	TRBJ2-7	-	TRBD2	CASSFGAGAIEQYF	TGTGCCAGCAGCTTCGGGGCGGGAGCGATCGAGCAGTACTTC
TRBV7-9	TRBJ1-4	-	TRBD1	CASSPTGAHEKLFF	TGTGCCAGCAGCCCCACAGGGGCGCATGAAAAACTGTTTTTT
TRBV27	TRBJ2-7	-	-	CASGTGQFYEQYF	TGTGCCAGCGGGACGGGACAATTCTACGAGCAGTACTTC
TRBV6-5	TRBJ1-2	few	-	CASSSDNYGYTF	TGTGCCAGCAGTTCCGACAACTATGGCTACACCTTC
TRBV20-1	TRBJ2-1	-	-	CSAREMIEAGNEQFF	TGCAGTGCTAGGGAAATGATAGAGGCTGGGAATGAGCAGTTCTTC
TRBV7-2	TRBJ1-2	few	-	CASSLALAAMGYTF	TGTGCCAGCAGCTTAGCGCTTGCGGCAATGGGCTACACCTTC
TRBV9	TRBJ1-5	few	-	CASSVVWADYSNQPQHF	TGTGCCAGCAGCGTAGTTTGGGCAGATTATAGCAATCAGCCCCAGCATTTT
TRBV6-1	TRBJ2-1	-	-	CASSDGRGTFNEQFF	TGTGCCAGCAGTGACGGACGGGGCACCTTTAATGAGCAGTTCTTC
TRBV18	TRBJ1-1	few	-	CASSPGSGLMLTEAFF	TGTGCCAGCTCACCGGGTTCGGGTTTGATGTTGACTGAAGCTTTCTTT
TRBV5-5	TRBJ2-7	many	TRBD2	CASSWSGGYEQYF	TGTGCCAGCAGCTGGAGCGGGGGCTACGAGCAGTACTTC
TRBV9	TRBJ2-5	-	-	CASSPQGQTQYF	TGTGCCAGCAGCCCCCAGGGGCAGACCCAGTACTTC
TRBV7-2	TRBJ1-2	-	-	CASSLAPRTDYGYTF	TGTGCCAGCAGCTTAGCCCCAAGGACAGACTATGGCTACACCTTC
TRBV28	TRBJ2-3	many	-	CASSPGSTDTQYF	TGTGCCAGCAGTCCGGGCAGCACAGATACGCAGTATTTT
TRBV6-7	TRBJ2-4	-	-	CASSNPGLAKNIQYF	TGTGCCAGCAGTAACCCAGGGCTAGCCAAAAACATTCAGTACTTC
TRBV5-6	TRBJ2-7	few	-	CASKRWDGSYEQCF	TGTGCCAGCAAACGATGGGACGGCTCCTACGAGCAGTGCTTC
TRBV12-3/TRBV12-4	TRBJ2-3	once	-	CASSLQGGLTDTQYF	TGTGCCAGCAGCCTACAGGGTGGGCTAACAGATACGCAGTATTTT
TRBV12-3/TRBV12-4	TRBJ1-5	few	-	CASSTVGMSNQPQHF	TGTGCCAGCAGTACCGTGGGTATGAGCAATCAGCCCCAGCATTTT
TRBV7-9	TRBJ2-1	few	-	CASSLPRGRGRDPYNEQFF	TGCGCCAGCAGCCTACCCCGGGGCAGGGGGAGGGATCCCTACAATGAGCAGTTCTTC
TRBV27	TRBJ1-1	-	-	CASSSGLGPRGGTEAFF	TGTGCCAGCAGTTCGGGTCTGGGCCCCCGTGGTGGGACTGAAGCTTTCTTT
TRBV13	TRBJ2-1	-	TRBD2	CASSFLGGGNEQFF	TGTGCCAGCAGCTTTTTGGGGGGGGGCAATGAGCAGTTCTTC
TRBV20-1	TRBJ2-4	few	TRBD1	CSARDSGQGLLNIQYF	TGCAGTGCTAGAGATTCGGGACAGGGTCTCCTCAACATTCAGTACTTC
TRBV20-1	TRBJ2-1	-	-	CSARGRHTYNEQFF	TGCAGTGCTAGGGGAAGGCATACATACAATGAGCAGTTCTTC
TRBV10-3	TRBJ2-7	many	-	CATWTVGEQYF	TGTGCCACCTGGACAGTAGGCGAGCAGTACTTC
TRBV10-3	TRBJ1-6	-	-	CAISESAGANSPLHF	TGTGCCATCAGTGAGTCGGCAGGGGCTAATTCACCCCTCCACTTT
TRBV4-3	TRBJ1-6	-	TRBD1	CASSQGAGGNYNSPLHF	TGCGCCAGCAGCCAAGGGGCAGGGGGAAACTATAATTCACCCCTCCACTTT
TRBV12-3/TRBV12-4	TRBJ2-5	few	-	CASTAQGGETQYF	TGTGCCAGCACTGCTCAGGGCGGGGAGACCCAGTACTTC
TRBV4-3	TRBJ1-1	few	-	CASSQDWLAAEAFF	TGCGCCAGCAGCCAAGATTGGCTGGCGGCTGAAGCTTTCTTT
TRBV7-2	TRBJ2-7	many	-	CASSLGTYYEQYF	TGTGCCAGCAGCTTAGGCACGTACTACGAGCAGTACTTC
TRBV11-2	TRBJ2-7	-	TRBD1	CASSLVQGKEYEQYF	TGTGCCAGCAGCTTAGTACAGGGGAAGGAGTACGAGCAGTACTTC
TRBV3-1	TRBJ1-6	once	-	CASSSRNQLGSPLHF	TGTGCCAGTAGCAGCCGGAACCAACTGGGCTCACCCCTCCACTTT
TRBV2	TRBJ2-5	-	TRBD1	CASSELTGGYF	TGTGCCAGCAGTGAATTGACAGGGGGATACTTC
TRBV6-2/TRBV6-3	TRBJ1-2	-	-	CASSYEFYGYTF	TGTGCCAGCAGTTACGAGTTCTATGGCTACACCTTC
TRBV6-6	TRBJ1-1	many	-	CASSYSKGSEAFF	TGTGCCAGCAGTTACTCCAAGGGGAGTGAAGCTTTCTTT
TRBV29-1	TRBJ2-1	-	TRBD1	CSLMGLPGQGINEQFF	TGCAGCCTAATGGGCCTCCCGGGACAGGGTATCAATGAGCAGTTCTTC
TRBV21-1	TRBJ2-5	-	-	CASSKDDGGQGTQYF	TGTGCCAGCAGCAAAGATGACGGGGGCCAAGGGACCCAGTACTTC
TRBV2	TRBJ2-3	-	-	CASSEAQPLEQYF	TGTGCCAGCAGTGAAGCGCAGCCTTTGGAGCAGTATTTT